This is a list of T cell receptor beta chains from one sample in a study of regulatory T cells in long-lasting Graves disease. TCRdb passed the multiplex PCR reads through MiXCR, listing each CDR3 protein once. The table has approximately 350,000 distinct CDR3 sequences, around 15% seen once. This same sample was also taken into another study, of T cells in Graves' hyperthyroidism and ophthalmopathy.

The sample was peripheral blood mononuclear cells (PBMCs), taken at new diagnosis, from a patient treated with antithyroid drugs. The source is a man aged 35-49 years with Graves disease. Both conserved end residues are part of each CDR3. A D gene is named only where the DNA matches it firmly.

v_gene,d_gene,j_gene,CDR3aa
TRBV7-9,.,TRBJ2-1,CASRRPGTTAANEQFF
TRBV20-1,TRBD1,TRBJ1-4,CSAREGQGNEKLFF
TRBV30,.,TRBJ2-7,CAWSVQGYEQYF
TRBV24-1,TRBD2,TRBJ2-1,CATSDLTSETSYNEQFF
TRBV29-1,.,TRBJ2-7,CSGTFLYEQYF
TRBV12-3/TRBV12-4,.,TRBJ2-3,CASNGQVTDTQYF
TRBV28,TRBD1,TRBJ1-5,CASSLPTGASNQPQHF
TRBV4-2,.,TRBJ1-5,CASSQAWGEAQPQHF
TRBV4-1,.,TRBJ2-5,CASSQQLDSGGPYQETQYF
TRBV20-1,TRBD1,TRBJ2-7,CSARDSGRGIEQYF
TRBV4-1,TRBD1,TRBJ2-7,CASSDRVSYEQYF
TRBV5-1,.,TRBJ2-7,CASSLGGTEQYF
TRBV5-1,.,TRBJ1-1,CASSLDPQNTEAFF
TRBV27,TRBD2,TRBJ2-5,CASSTRFGGYQETQYF
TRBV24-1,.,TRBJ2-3,CATSDPNRDPSRTDTQYF
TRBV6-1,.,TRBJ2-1,CASSQSGRQFF
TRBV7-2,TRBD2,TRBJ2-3,CASKLGRGAGDTQYF
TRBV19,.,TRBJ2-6,CASQGTGANVLTF
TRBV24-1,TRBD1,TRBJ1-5,CATSETTGGQEPQHF
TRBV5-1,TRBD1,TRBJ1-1,CASRTGDVQAEAFF
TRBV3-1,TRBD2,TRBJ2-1,CASSQGEAGGYEQFF
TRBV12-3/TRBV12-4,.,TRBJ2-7,CASNLQGGGREQYF
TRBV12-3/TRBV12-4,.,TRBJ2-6,CASSFDWASGANVLTF
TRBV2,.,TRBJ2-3,CASLGPPTDTQYF
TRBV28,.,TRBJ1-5,CASSLHLSFPDQPQHF
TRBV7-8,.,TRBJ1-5,CASSLNTPYSNQPQHF
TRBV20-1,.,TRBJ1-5,CSARDRTESNQPQHF
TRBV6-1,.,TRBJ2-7,CASSVGNPYEQYF
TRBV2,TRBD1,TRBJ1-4,CATTKQGGIEKLFF
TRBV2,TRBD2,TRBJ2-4,CASSNYRTSGGANIQYF
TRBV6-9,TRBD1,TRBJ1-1,CASSYGTGGRAFF
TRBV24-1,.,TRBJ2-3,CATSDPTRRSQYF
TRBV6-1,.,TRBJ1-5,CASRAQERVRQPQHF
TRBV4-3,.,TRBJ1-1,CASSQDLTGDTEAFF
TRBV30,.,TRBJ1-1,CAWSVGVNTEAFF
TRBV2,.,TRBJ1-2,CASSLDRINYGYTF
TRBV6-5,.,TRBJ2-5,CASSYGTTRQETQYF
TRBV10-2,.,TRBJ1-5,CASSEGPYQPQHF
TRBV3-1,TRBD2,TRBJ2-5,CASSQKGLAEWETQYF
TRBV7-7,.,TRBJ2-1,CASSLAGQPNEQFF
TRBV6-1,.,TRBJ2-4,CASSPHPTVAKNIQYF
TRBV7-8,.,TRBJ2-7,CASSLEVGGEQYF
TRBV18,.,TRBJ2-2,CASSLNPGELFF
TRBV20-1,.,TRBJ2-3,CSATNRYTQYF